This entry lists 19 T cell receptor beta chains sequenced from one sample in a study of cytomegalovirus exposure and HLA in healthy donors. Profiling relied on immunoSEQ multiplex PCR, and the TCRdb table lists in-frame clones only, not all of them. The sample shows 150,000 to 200,000 clones, 85% of them seen only once. Sequences were obtained from PBMCs. The receptors derive from a man between 18 and 35 years old in good health and CMV-seropositive.

V usage is TRBV7-8 and J usage is TRBJ2-4; D might be TRBD1 (5 bases). This CDR3 contains 18 residues. Trimming cost V 0 bases and J 0 bases, with 15 bases left between them. Germline V gene lookup returns CDR1 SGHVS and CDR2 FQNEAQ. CDR3 region: CASSLAGRVEIAKNIQYF. CDR3 bases: TGTGCCAGCAGCTTAGCGGGCAGGGTTGAAATAGCCAAAAACATTCAGTACTTC.

The chain employs TRBV5-1 and TRBJ2-5, with D perhaps TRBD2 (6 bases). The germline CDR1 and CDR2 sequences are SGHRS and YFSETQ. Trimming pared 3 bases from V and 1 base from J, leaving 10 bases between. This CDR3 region has 14 residues. The DNA of the CDR3 is TGCGCCAGCAGCTATCGGGACTCCCAAGAGACCCAGTACTTC. Its translation is CASSYRDSQETQYF.

This clone has more than one count but fewer than ten. The chain recombines TRBV11-2 with TRBJ2-7, with 12 bases lining up with TRBD1. Germline V gene data show CDR1 as SGHAT and CDR2 as FQNNGV. This CDR3 has 13 residues. Trimming removed 6 bases from V and 6 bases from J; junction bases left unmatched: 3. The CDR3 DNA reads TGTGCCAGCAGTCGGGACAGGGGGCGCGAGCAGTACTTC. Translated, it gives CASSRDRGREQYF. The variable domain in full, completed from reference TRBV11-2 and TRBJ2-7, reads EAGVAQSPRYKIIEKRQSVAFWCNPISGHATLYWYQQILGQGPKLLIQFQNNGVVDDSQLPKDRFSAERLKGVDSTLKIQPAKLEDSAVYLCASSRDRGREQYFGPGTRLTVT.

This sequence joins TRBV27 and TRBJ2-5; 8 positions match TRBD1. Unmatched junction bases numbered 8, after V lost 5 bases and J lost 0 bases. The V gene's germline CDR1 is MNHEY and CDR2 SMNVEV (reference sequence). The CDR3 has 16 amino acids. CDR3 residues: CASSTRTGPYQETQYF. The DNA for the CDR3 is TGTGCCAGCAGTACCCGGACAGGGCCCTACCAAGAGACCCAGTACTTC.

The V and J genes are TRBV5-1 and TRBJ2-7; possible D gene TRBD1, 6 bases. CDR3 length: 12 residues. Germline V lookup: CDR1 SGHRS, CDR2 YFSETQ. Trimming cost V 4 bases and J 4 bases, with 9 bases left between them. CDR3 sequence: CASSPTGYEQYF. In DNA form, the CDR3 reads TGCGCCAGCAGCCCCACAGGGTACGAGCAGTACTTC.

This clone was detected a few times. The rearrangement links TRBV11-2 to TRBJ2-1, with D maybe TRBD1 (6 bases). The CDR3 contains 14 residues. The germline V gene has CDR1 SGHAT and CDR2 FQNNGV. V lost 1 base to trimming and J lost 8 bases, with 12 bases between them. The DNA for the CDR3 is TGTGCCAGCAGCTTAGGGGGGCCGGCCGATGAGCAGTTCTTC. Translating gives CASSLGGPADEQFF.

The genes are TRBV13 and TRBJ2-7; 13 nucleotides align to TRBD2. This CDR3 region has 16 residues. Trimming took 5 bases from V and 3 from J; bases not matched to a gene: 7. Germline V gene data show CDR1 as PRHDT and CDR2 as FYEKMQ (reference sequence). The CDR3 spells CASSRGLAGESYEQYF. DNA for the CDR3: TGTGCCAGCAGCCGCGGACTAGCGGGAGAGAGCTACGAGCAGTACTTC.

This clone was seen only once. This sample also contains other DNA sequences that code for the same CDR3. J is TRBJ2-6 and V is TRBV28; tentatively, D is TRBD2 (7 bases). V was trimmed by 2 bases and J by 4 bases, leaving 9 bases between them. CDR1 and CDR2 from the germline V gene are MDHEN and SYDVKM. The CDR3 contains 15 residues. As DNA, the CDR3 is TGTGCCAGCAGTTTAGGGGGGGCCGGGGCCAACGTCCTGACTTTC. Protein product: CASSLGGAGANVLTF.

The chain links TRBV7-9 to TRBJ2-1; D might be TRBD2 (6 bases). Germline lookup yields CDR1 SEHNR and CDR2 FQNEAQ (reference sequence). Trimming left V 6 bases short and J 10 bases short, with 10 bases between. The CDR3 loop spans 11 amino acids. DNA of the CDR3: TGTGCCAGCAGTCTGGAGGGGGAGCAGTTCTTC. This encodes CASSLEGEQFF.

This clone was found once. The chain couples TRBV14 to TRBJ1-2; a possible D gene is TRBD1 (6 bases). Trimming left V 4 bases short and J 1 base short, with 13 bases between. Germline V gene sequence: CDR1 SGHDN, CDR2 FVKESK. This CDR3 spans 15 amino acids. The CDR3 region is CASSPSGTLNYGYTF. The CDR3 DNA follows: TGTGCCAGCAGCCCCTCCGGGACACTTAACTATGGCTACACCTTC.

The chain has TRBV5-8 and TRBJ2-5; perhaps TRBD2 as D (5 bases). The V end lost 7 bases, the J end lost 4 bases, and 17 bases lay between the germline ends. Germline CDR1 SGHTS, CDR2 YDEGEE. There are 14 residues in the CDR3. The CDR3 nucleotides read TGTGCCAGCGCATCTAGGAAGACTACAGAGACCCAGTACTTC. Amino acid sequence: CASASRKTTETQYF.

The gene calls are TRBV19 and TRBJ2-7, with TRBD2 matching over 14 bases. This CDR3 comprises 15 residues. Germline trimming cut 8 bases from V and 5 bases from J; bases unmatched to any gene: 8. CDR1 and CDR2 from the germline V gene are LNHDA and SQIVND (reference sequence). CDR3 loop: CASSGLAGARDEQYF. The CDR3 DNA sequence: TGTGCCAGTTCGGGACTAGCGGGAGCGCGTGACGAGCAGTACTTC.

This rearrangement joins TRBV19 to TRBJ2-3; TRBD2 agrees at 9 bases. The V gene end was trimmed by 3 bases and the J gene end by 2 bases; junction bases not matched to a gene: 6. This CDR3 contains 16 residues. Germline CDR1 and CDR2: LNHDA and SQIVND (reference sequence). CDR3 protein: CASSMFLAGHTDTQYF. CDR3 sequence (DNA): TGTGCCAGTAGTATGTTCCTAGCGGGACACACAGATACGCAGTATTTT.

The gene calls are TRBV30 and TRBJ1-2; tentatively, D is TRBD1 (5 bases). V lost 7 bases to trimming and J lost 8 bases, with 20 bases between them. The CDR3 covers 13 residues. Germline V CDR1 and CDR2: GTSNPN, SVGIG (reference sequence). The CDR3 region has the DNA TGTGCCTACAATTTGGGGGGGTCTGAGGGCTACACCTTC. The encoded protein is CAYNLGGSEGYTF. The complete variable domain, with remaining parts taken from reference TRBV30 and TRBJ1-2, reads SQTIHQWPATLVQPVGSPLSLECTVEGTSNPNLYWYRQAAGRGLQLLFYSVGIGQISSEVPQNLSASRPQDRQFILSSKKLLLSDSGFYLCAYNLGGSEGYTFGSGTRLTVV.

V and J are TRBV27 and TRBJ2-7; possible D gene TRBD1, 6 bases. The CDR3 extends over 13 amino acids. Germline values: CDR1 MNHEY, CDR2 SMNVEV (reference sequence). The ends were cut back, 4 bases at V and 3 bases at J, with 10 bases in the middle. The CDR3, as DNA: TGTGCCAGCAGTTCCCTGGACAGCTACGAGCAGTACTTC. Protein product: CASSSLDSYEQYF.

V usage is TRBV9 and J usage is TRBJ1-2; the match to TRBD1 covers 7 bases. CDR3 length equals 12 residues. Germline V gives CDR1 SGDLS, CDR2 YYNGEE. V shed 4 bases, J shed 11 bases, and the junction held 8 bases outside the gene matches. The CDR3 loop is CASSSRGQPYTF. The CDR3 nucleotides are TGTGCCAGCAGCTCTCGGGGACAGCCTTACACCTTC.

The rearrangement uses TRBV7-3 and TRBJ2-7, with D maybe TRBD1 (5 bases). V was clipped by 0 bases and J by 6 bases, with 9 bases between them. The CDR3 is 13 residues long. Germline CDR1 and CDR2: SGHTA and FQGTGA. Here the CDR3 DNA reads TGTGCCAGCAGCTTAACGAAAGGGGCCGAGCAGTACTTC. It specifies CASSLTKGAEQYF.

The CDR3 DNA follows: TGTGCCAGTAGCCAGGGACAGACTAGCAATCAGCCCCAGCATTTT. It codes for CASSQGQTSNQPQHF. The chain uses TRBV19 and TRBJ1-5; 7 nucleotides match TRBD1. The junction had 5 bases not matched to a gene; V was cut back by 6 bases and J by 0 bases. Germline V lookup: CDR1 LNHDA, CDR2 SQIVND (reference sequence). The CDR3 is made up of 15 amino acids. Full variable domain (missing parts from reference TRBV19 and TRBJ1-5): DGGITQSPKYLFRKEGQNVTLSCEQNLNHDAMYWYRQDPGQGLRLIYYSQIVNDFQKGDIAEGYSVSREKKESFPLTVTSAQKNPTAFYLCASSQGQTSNQPQHFGDGTRLSIL.

This clone was found once. V is TRBV19 and J is TRBJ2-3, with TRBD2 as a possible D gene (5 bases). The CDR3 contains 14 residues. Trimming took off 3 bases at V and 0 bases at J, with 7 bases between the two ends. Looked up from germline, CDR1 is LNHDA and CDR2 is SQIVND (reference sequence). The CDR3 reads CASSMGVSTDTQYF. CDR3 DNA sequence: TGTGCCAGTAGTATGGGAGTGAGCACAGATACGCAGTATTTT.